A single sample is the source of the 3 T cell receptor beta chains below, sequenced in a study of blood T cell repertoires in COVID-19. Assay: immunoSEQ multiplex PCR; the TCRdb copy retains only in-frame clones and omits some. The sample lists approximately 190,000 clones, about 88% occurring once. The sequenced sample consisted of peripheral blood. The receptors were sampled from a man under 40 with active or convalescent COVID-19.

This chain joins TRBV5-4 and TRBJ2-5; no firm D call. V was trimmed by 6 bases and J by 3 bases, leaving 6 bases between them. Germline CDR1 is SGHNT and CDR2 is YYREEE (reference sequence). This CDR3 spans 11 amino acids. The CDR3 is CASKREETQYF. CDR3 DNA: TGTGCCAGCAAACGGGAAGAGACCCAGTACTTC.

The gene calls are TRBV18 and TRBJ2-1, with 8 bases fitting TRBD1. V was pared by 1 base and J by 4 bases, with 3 bases of the junction left unmatched. The CDR3 is 15 residues long. Germline CDR1 is KGHSH and CDR2 is LQKENI. CDR3 nucleotides: TGTGCCAGCTCACCACAAGACAGGGGTTACAATGAGCAGTTCTTC. It encodes CASSPQDRGYNEQFF.

The chain has TRBV6-2 or TRBV6-3 and TRBJ2-7; TRBD2 is a possible D gene (6 bases). The CDR3 covers 14 residues. CDR1 is MNHEY, CDR2 SVGEGT, per germline. Trimming removed 2 bases from V and 3 bases from J, with 11 bases in between. The CDR3 DNA reads as TGTGCCAGCAGTTACGCGGGCGGGAACTACGAGCAGTACTTC. Translated: CASSYAGGNYEQYF.